This T cell receptor (beta chain) originates from a study of blood T cell repertoires in COVID-19. Turning to the study itself: Both acute and convalescent COVID-19 samples were obtained from the United States, Italy and Spain. Sample material is recorded as cDNA or gDNA derived from T cells, B-cell-depleted T cells, or PBMCs.

Sequencing used immunoSEQ multiplex PCR; TCRdb keeps in-frame clones, though not all of them. The table includes just over 650,000 clones, approximately 90% detected once. The CDR3 has 12 residues. CDR1 SQVTM and CDR2 ANQGSEA come from the germline V gene. V dropped 6 bases and J dropped 9 bases, with 17 bases sitting between them. The TCR comes from a woman aged 18 to 35 with acute or convalescent COVID-19. Sequencing input: peripheral blood. The gene calls are TRBV29-1 and TRBJ1-2, with D possibly TRBD1 on 6 matching bases. CDR3 sequence reads: CSVLGRGFSYTF. The DNA of the CDR3 is TGCAGCGTGCTAGGCAGGGGATTTAGCTACACCTTC.